Listed here is a single T cell receptor beta chain. Its antigen is unknown. The sample holds no much larger clone one base away, and base qualities are not on file. These data come from a study of cytomegalovirus exposure and HLA in healthy donors (dated by TCRdb to 2016 to 2017). In the study overall: According to a later analysis, one platform produced both the roughly 120 validation repertoires and the 666 repertoires of the first cohort. To predict cytomegalovirus infection status, the study combined high-throughput TCR immunosequencing, statistical association of individual TCRs with disease status, and machine learning. The study aimed to test whether signatures of past pathogen exposure could be identified by cataloging public T cell receptors. Besides the first cohort of around 700 subjects, a separate validation cohort made up of roughly 130 different subjects was used.

Library preparation used the immunoSEQ multiplex PCR assay. The paper's data handling went like this. A statistical classification framework was built to diagnose cytomegalovirus status from the catalog of TCR beta chain sequences. Here the immuneACCESS table is served through TCRdb, limited to in-frame sequences with V and J called. Missing clones are a known gap in these copies; in checked studies unresolved V genes cover under half, and the rest lacks a known reason. Clone size and the V and J calls come from that table; the DNA yielded D and trimming. The sample table shows fewer than 150,000 clones, and about 90% are seen once. The leading ten clones occupy roughly 7.7% of the sample. What the research found in general, with its limitations: In the study, 164 TCR beta chains were listed as associated with cytomegalovirus. A later analysis found that TCRs clustered in the first cohort also tended to co-occur in the 120 or so validation repertoires, with just under 95% of cluster scores above 0. The classifier was reported to diagnose cytomegalovirus status with high specificity and sensitivity in both the original and validation cohorts. A few of the identified cytomegalovirus-associated TCR beta chains were confirmed in vitro to be specific for cytomegalovirus antigens. Most TCR sequences were seen in very few donors, while some public TCRs were found in many individuals. The authors suggested that the approach could potentially be generalized to other disease states and immunological phenotypes. All 120 or so repertoires were used to score co-occurrence in the validation cohort in a later analysis, because that analysis had no HLA typing for the cohort.

CDR1 LNHDA and CDR2 SQIVND were looked up in the germline V gene (reference sequence). The CDR3 has 18 amino acids, counting the end cysteine and phenylalanine. CDR3 DNA only is kept here, 54 bases in frame from base 1. Compared with germline, V lacks 3 bases and J lacks 3 bases; bases without a gene match: 4. The donors belonged to the validation cohort of approximately 130 subjects, which was separate from the approximately 610-subject first cohort. The sequence was collected from a woman between 18 and 30 years old in good health and CMV-seropositive. Material: PBMCs. The V and J genes are TRBV19 and TRBJ2-2; the junction holds 16 bases that match TRBD2. In nucleotides, the sequence is TGTGCCAGTAGTATTCGGGGACTAGCGGGAGGGTACACCGGGGAGCTGTTTTTT. Its product reads: CASSIRGLAGGYTGELFF. Supplemented by the reference TRBV19 and TRBJ2-2 proteins around the CDR3, the complete variable domain is DGGITQSPKYLFRKEGQNVTLSCEQNLNHDAMYWYRQDPGQGLRLIYYSQIVNDFQKGDIAEGYSVSREKKESFPLTVTSAQKNPTAFYLCASSIRGLAGGYTGELFFGEGSRLTVL.